Following are 27 T cell receptor beta chains from one sample sequenced in a study of Graves' ophthalmopathy and Graves' hyperthyroidism listed by TCRdb under 2018. Sequencing was performed on an Illumina HiSeq 2000. TCR beta CDR3 regions were amplified from RNA transcripts for repertoire sequencing. A first-round RT-PCR used HTBI primers with the Qiagen OneStep RT-PCR kit, followed by a second-round multiplex PCR, size selection and purification. TCRdb took the public reads, trimmed them with fastp at Q25, ran MiXCR for clone calling and kept in-frame beta chains. One record per CDR3 amino acid sequence lists the most common genes and DNA. In this sample the table shows approximately 640,000 distinct CDR3 sequences, about 41% of which occur a single time. The ten most abundant clones make up about 3.3% of the sample. The sequenced material came from peripheral blood. The receptors were sampled from an adult man with Graves' ophthalmopathy.

The V and J genes are TRBV5-4 and TRBJ1-6, with D possibly TRBD1 on 5 matching bases. The CDR3 is 14 residues long. Trimming cost V 5 bases and J 7 bases, with 13 bases left between them. The germline gives CDR1 SGHNT, CDR2 YYREEE (reference sequence). CDR3 sequence reads: CASSSAGRNSPLHF. CDR3 in DNA: TGTGCCAGCAGTTCGGCAGGGAGAAATTCACCCCTCCACTTT.

V is TRBV4-2 and J is TRBJ1-2; TRBD1 might be the D (6 bases). CDR1 LGHNA and CDR2 YNFKEQ come from the germline V gene. With 4 bases removed from V and 6 bases from J, the gap between germline ends came to 15 bases. The CDR3 covers 14 residues. The chain's CDR3 is CASSLTDSSNGYTF. The CDR3 nucleotides read TGTGCCAGCAGCCTAACGGACAGCAGCAATGGCTACACCTTC.

The chain couples TRBV10-3 to TRBJ1-4; tentatively, D is TRBD1 (5 bases). CDR1 is ENHRY, CDR2 SYGVKD, per germline. The CDR3 contains 17 residues. The V and J ends lost 8 bases and 8 bases respectively, with 27 bases between them. The CDR3 here is CAISKGDSGGGVEKLFF. The CDR3 nucleotides read TGTGCCATCTCGAAGGGCGATTCTGGGGGAGGTGTGGAAAAACTGTTTTTT.

The chain recombines TRBV12-3 or TRBV12-4 with TRBJ2-7; D uncertain. Trimming removed 5 bases from V and 2 bases from J, with 13 bases in between. The CDR3 consists of 14 residues. The CDR3 sequence: CASSPPVHPYEQYF. The CDR3 bases are TGTGCCAGCAGTCCCCCCGTGCACCCCTACGAGCAGTACTTC.

The chain recombines TRBV25-1 with TRBJ1-2; D unclear. Germline values: CDR1 MGHDK, CDR2 SYGVNS. The CDR3 has 16 amino acids. V lost 6 bases and J lost 0, with 17 bases in between. For the CDR3, the DNA is TGTGCCAGCAGCCAAGATAGGGCGGTTACTAACTATGGCTACACCTTC. It yields the protein CASSQDRAVTNYGYTF.

The chain has TRBV4-3 and TRBJ1-1; D remains unclear. Per the germline V gene, CDR1 is LGHNA and CDR2 is YSLEER. CDR3 length: 14 residues. V was shortened by 0 bases and J by 3 bases, with 8 bases between the two germline ends. The CDR3 is CASSQDSGDTEAFF. CDR3 nucleotides: TGCGCCAGCAGCCAAGATTCTGGTGACACTGAAGCTTTCTTT.

This clonotype was observed at least ten times. The chain combines TRBV25-1 with TRBJ1-2; the match to TRBD1 covers 9 bases. CDR3 length: 15 amino acids. V dropped 3 bases and J dropped 5; count of bases not matched to a gene: 7. Germline values: CDR1 MGHDK, CDR2 SYGVNS. CDR3 bases: TGTGCCAGCAGTGATTGGAACAGGGGGCAATATGGCTACACCTTC. It codes for CASSDWNRGQYGYTF.

In this sample, this clonotype turned up many times. The chain links TRBV9 to TRBJ2-5; a weak D match, TRBD1 (5 bases). Germline lookup yields CDR1 SGDLS and CDR2 YYNGEE. V shed 4 bases and J shed 5 bases, with 18 bases lying between them. The CDR3 contains 15 residues. The DNA for the CDR3 is TGTGCCAGCAGCCCCCCAGGGTTGGGATCCGAGACCCAGTACTTC. This codes for CASSPPGLGSETQYF. The full variable domain, in which reference TRBV9 and TRBJ2-5 provide the parts outside the CDR3, is DSGVTQTPKHLITATGQRVTLRCSPRSGDLSVYWYQQSLDQGLQFLIQYYNGEERAKGNILERFSAQQFPDLHSELNLSSLELGDSALYFCASSPPGLGSETQYFGPGTRLLVL.

This clonotype was observed a handful of times. Given the absence of the conserved phenylalanine or tryptophan at the CDR3 end, a read error is likely. It is unclear where the CDR3 begins or ends on the DNA, so no DNA is shown, and the CDR3 is as TCRdb lists it. V and J are TRBV20-1 and TRBJ1-1; the table's D call TRBD1 went unverified against the DNA. The CDR3 totals 8 residues, both ends included. Per germline, CDR1 DFQATT and CDR2 SNEGSKA (reference sequence). CDR3 sequence reads: CSARDPGG.

This chain uses TRBV7-8 with TRBJ2-5, with D possibly being TRBD1 (5 bases). The end of the DNA is better explained by TRBJ2-1, so the J call may be wrong. The CDR3 has 13 amino acids. Germline loops: CDR1 SGHVS, CDR2 FQNEAQ. The CDR3 nucleotides are TGTGCCAGCAGCTCGGACACCTACAATGAGCAGTTCTTC. It is translated as CASSSDTYNEQFF.

This clonotype was counted only a few times. One end of the junction is discordant with germline, which a read error may explain. This chain joins TRBV10-2 and TRBJ1-5; no reliable D call. Germline CDR1 is WSHSY and CDR2 is SAAADI. The CDR3 extends over 15 amino acids. The CDR3 region has the DNA TGTGCCAGCAGCCAAGATATGCTACCTAATCAGCCCCAGCATTTT. Translation: CASSQDMLPNQPQHF.

This sequence joins TRBV25-1 and TRBJ1-2; D unclear. CDR1 is MGHDK, CDR2 SYGVNS, per germline. This CDR3 is built from 13 residues. V gave up 0 bases and J gave up 8 bases, with 10 bases separating them. CDR3 DNA sequence: TGTGCCAGCAGTGAATACGGCAGCAGCGGCTACACCTTC. This gives the protein CASSEYGSSGYTF.

V is TRBV29-1 and J is TRBJ2-1; TRBD1 matches at 10 bases. Germline CDR1 and CDR2: SQVTM and ANQGSEA. The CDR3 has 13 residues. Trimming cost V 5 bases and J 12 bases; bases outside gene matches: 10. The CDR3 region has the DNA TGCAGCGTTCCGGGACAGGGGACTAGGGGGCAGTTCTTC. Its translation: CSVPGQGTRGQFF.

This sequence joins TRBV30 and TRBJ1-5, with D hard to call. CDR3 length equals 14 residues. The V end was cut by 3 bases, the J end by 1 base, with 10 bases between. Germline assignment: CDR1 GTSNPN and CDR2 SVGIG (reference sequence). The DNA of the CDR3 is TGTGCCTGGAGCGTCATCGGCAGCAATCAGCCCCAGCATTTT. The encoded protein is CAWSVIGSNQPQHF.

The sample holds many counts of this clonotype. This chain uses TRBV14 with TRBJ2-7, with 8 bases fitting TRBD1. The CDR3 has 16 amino acids. Germline assignment: CDR1 SGHDN and CDR2 FVKESK. The V gene end was trimmed by 1 base and the J gene end by 7 bases; junction bases not matched to a gene: 12. The CDR3 DNA sequence: TGTGCCAGCAGCCAAGCAGGGGGCGTGACTTCGGGGGAGCAGTACTTC. It translates to CASSQAGGVTSGEQYF.

This clonotype was picked up one time. The rearrangement links TRBV5-6 to TRBJ2-2; D call uncertain. The CDR3 runs to 11 residues. CDR1 and CDR2 (germline): SGHDT, YYEEEE. Trimming pared 5 bases from V and 8 bases from J, leaving 7 bases between. CDR3: CASSFFGELFF. The CDR3 coding sequence is TGTGCCAGCAGTTTTTTTGGGGAGCTGTTTTTT. Using reference TRBV5-6 and TRBJ2-2 for the parts outside the CDR3, the full variable domain is DAGVTQSPTHLIKTRGQQVTLRCSPKSGHDTVSWYQQALGQGPQFIFQYYEEEERQRGNFPDRFSGHQFPNYSSELNVNALLLGDSALYLCASSFFGELFFGEGSRLTVL.

The table lists this clonotype with a count of one. This chain links TRBV29-1 with TRBJ2-7; tentatively, D is TRBD1 or TRBD2 (9 bases each). In germline, CDR1 is SQVTM, CDR2 ANQGSEA. Trimming removed 7 bases from V and 6 bases from J, with 25 bases in between. The CDR3 is made up of 15 amino acids. The CDR3 coding sequence is TGCAGCGCTGGACTAGCGCCGACAGGGGGAAGCGAGCAGTACTTC. It specifies CSAGLAPTGGSEQYF.

A remark on this clonotype: The CDR3 end shows no conserved phenylalanine or tryptophan, and so a read error is likely. The rearrangement joins TRBV6-5 to TRBJ2-7; tentatively, D is TRBD2 (6 bases). The CDR3 consists of 11 residues. CDR1 and CDR2 from the germline V gene are MNHEY and SVGAGI. Trimming removed 8 bases at V and 7 bases at J, with 12 bases between. CDR3 loop: CASGGLGEQYL. The CDR3 region has the DNA TGTGCCAGCGGAGGGTTGGGGGAGCAGTACCTC.

The table lists this clonotype with many counts. The gene calls are TRBV9 and TRBJ1-2; 9 bases line up with TRBD1. The CDR3 covers 14 residues. V lost 0 bases and J lost 6; bases outside the gene matches: 3. Per the germline V gene, CDR1 is SGDLS and CDR2 is YYNGEE. CDR3 sequence reads: CASSVAGQGHGYTF. DNA of the CDR3: TGTGCCAGCAGCGTAGCGGGACAGGGCCATGGCTACACCTTC.

J is TRBJ1-1 and V is TRBV9; D uncertain. This CDR3 contains 16 residues. CDR1 and CDR2 from the germline V gene are SGDLS and YYNGEE. V was shortened by 7 bases and J by 4 bases, with 23 bases between the two germline ends. The CDR3 sequence is CASSPWTDEVSTEAFF. As DNA, the CDR3 is TGTGCCAGCTCACCGTGGACCGACGAGGTGAGCACTGAAGCTTTCTTT.

This clonotype showed up just a few times. The genes are TRBV7-9 and TRBJ1-3; the D gene is possibly TRBD1 (5 bases). The CDR3 consists of 17 residues. Deletions cut 5 bases from V and 0 bases from J, with 17 bases between. Germline assignment: CDR1 SEHNR and CDR2 FQNEAQ (reference sequence). The CDR3 reads CASSQDSMGPSGNTIYF. In DNA, the CDR3 is TGTGCCAGCAGCCAAGATTCTATGGGACCCTCTGGAAACACCATATATTTT.

This clonotype turned up a few times. This sequence joins TRBV27 and TRBJ1-1; D might be TRBD1 (5 bases). CDR1 MNHEY and CDR2 SMNVEV come from the germline V gene (reference sequence). V lost 4 bases, J lost 5 bases, and 17 bases lay in between. The CDR3 has 15 residues. This CDR3 is CASSSDWGADTEAFF. CDR3 DNA: TGTGCCAGCAGTTCGGACTGGGGCGCTGATACTGAAGCTTTCTTT.

CDR3 DNA: TGTGCCAGCAGTACGGACTGGTCCGACGAAAATGGCTACACCTTC. It specifies CASSTDWSDENGYTF. The chain joins TRBV25-1 to TRBJ1-2; no firm D call. The CDR3 contains 15 residues. V dropped 5 bases and J dropped 6 bases, with 19 bases sitting between them. Germline-derived CDR1 and CDR2 are MGHDK and SYGVNS.

This clonotype has ten or more counts. The chain employs TRBV29-1 and TRBJ2-2; 7 positions agree with TRBD1. CDR1 and CDR2 (germline): SQVTM, ANQGSEA. The CDR3 totals 13 residues. The junction had 2 bases not matched to a gene; V was cut back by 1 base and J by 6 bases. CDR3 coding DNA: TGCAGCGTTGAAGCTCAGGGGGCCGGGGAGCTGTTTTTT. This encodes CSVEAQGAGELFF.

As concerns this clonotype: A much larger clone is a single base away; this may be a read error. This chain connects TRBV10-3 to TRBJ1-5, with D unresolved. Trimming removed 10 bases at V and 7 bases at J, with 14 bases between. The germline gives CDR1 ENHRY, CDR2 SYGVKD. The CDR3 totals 12 residues. CDR3 coding DNA: TGTGCCAGCAGCCCAATCGGACAGCCCCAGCATTTT. Its protein is CASSPIGQPQHF.

The V and J genes are TRBV5-5 and TRBJ2-5; maybe TRBD2 (6 bases). This CDR3 comprises 15 residues. Trimming shortened V by 2 bases and J by 1 base, and 12 bases separated the two germline ends. Germline-derived CDR1 and CDR2 are SGHKS and YYEKEE (reference sequence). Here the CDR3 reads CASSFHYGGQETQYF. DNA for the CDR3: TGTGCCAGCAGCTTCCATTACGGGGGCCAAGAGACCCAGTACTTC.

This chain links TRBV6-5 with TRBJ1-3; perhaps TRBD1 as D (5 bases). V lost 5 bases to trimming and J lost 1 base, with 15 bases between them. The CDR3 loop spans 16 amino acids. Germline loops: CDR1 MNHEY, CDR2 SVGAGI. For the CDR3, the DNA is TGTGCCAGCAGTCCCCACGTCCGGACATCTGGAAACACCATATATTTT. Translated: CASSPHVRTSGNTIYF.